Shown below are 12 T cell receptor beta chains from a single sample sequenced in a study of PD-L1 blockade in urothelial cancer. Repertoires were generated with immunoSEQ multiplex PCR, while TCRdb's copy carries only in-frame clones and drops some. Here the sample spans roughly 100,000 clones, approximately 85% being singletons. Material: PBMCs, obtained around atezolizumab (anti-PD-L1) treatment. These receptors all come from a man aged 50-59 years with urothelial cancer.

CDR3: CASRSPGTAINGYTF. The CDR3, as DNA: TGTGCCAGCAGGTCACCCGGGACAGCAATAAATGGCTACACCTTC. This sequence joins TRBV7-2 and TRBJ1-2, with 7 bases aligning to TRBD1. The V segment lost 6 bases and the J segment 6 bases; nucleotides outside the gene matches: 13. Germline V lookup: CDR1 SGHTA, CDR2 FQGNSA. The CDR3 consists of 15 residues.

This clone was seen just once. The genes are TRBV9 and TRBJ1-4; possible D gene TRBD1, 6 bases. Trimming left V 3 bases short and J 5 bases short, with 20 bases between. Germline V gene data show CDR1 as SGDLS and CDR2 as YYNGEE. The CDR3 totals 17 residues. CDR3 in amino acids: CASSASGTPRQNEKLFF. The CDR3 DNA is TGTGCCAGCAGCGCATCAGGGACACCGAGACAGAATGAAAAACTGTTTTTT.

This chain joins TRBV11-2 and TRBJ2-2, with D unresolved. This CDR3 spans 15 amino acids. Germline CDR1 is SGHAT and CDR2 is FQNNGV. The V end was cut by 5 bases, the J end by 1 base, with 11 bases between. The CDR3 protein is CASSQHYGNTGELFF. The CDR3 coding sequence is TGTGCCAGCAGCCAACACTACGGGAACACCGGGGAGCTGTTTTTT.

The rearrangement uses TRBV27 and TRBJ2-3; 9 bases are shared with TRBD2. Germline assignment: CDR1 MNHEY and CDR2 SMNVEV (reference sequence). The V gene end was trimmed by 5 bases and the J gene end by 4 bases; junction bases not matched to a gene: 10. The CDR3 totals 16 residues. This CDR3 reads CASSRIAGARADTQYF. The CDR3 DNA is TGTGCCAGCAGTAGAATAGCGGGAGCGAGGGCAGATACGCAGTATTTT.

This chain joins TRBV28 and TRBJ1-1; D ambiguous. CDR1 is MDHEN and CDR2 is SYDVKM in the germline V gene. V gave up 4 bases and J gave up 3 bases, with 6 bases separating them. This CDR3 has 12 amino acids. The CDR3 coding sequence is TGTGCCAGCAGTTCACTACACACTGAAGCTTTCTTT. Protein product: CASSSLHTEAFF.

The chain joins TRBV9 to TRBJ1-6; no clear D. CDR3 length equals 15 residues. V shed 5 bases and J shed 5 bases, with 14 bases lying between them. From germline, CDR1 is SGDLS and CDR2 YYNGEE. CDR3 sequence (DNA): TGTGCCAGCAGACGGAGTGATGTCAATAATTCACCCCTCCACTTT. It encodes CASRRSDVNNSPLHF.

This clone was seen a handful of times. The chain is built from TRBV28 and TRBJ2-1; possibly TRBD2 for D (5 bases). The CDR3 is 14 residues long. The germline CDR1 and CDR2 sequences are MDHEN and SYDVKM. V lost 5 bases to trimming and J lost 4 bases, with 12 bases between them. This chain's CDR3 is CASSPTSPYNEQFF. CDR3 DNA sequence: TGTGCCAGCAGTCCTACTAGTCCTTACAATGAGCAGTTCTTC.

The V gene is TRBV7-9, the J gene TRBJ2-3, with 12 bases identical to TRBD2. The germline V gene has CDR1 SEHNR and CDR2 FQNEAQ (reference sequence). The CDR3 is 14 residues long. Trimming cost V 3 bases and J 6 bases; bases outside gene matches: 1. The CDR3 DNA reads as TGTGCCAGCAGCTTTGGACTAGCGGGGGATACGCAGTATTTT. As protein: CASSFGLAGDTQYF.

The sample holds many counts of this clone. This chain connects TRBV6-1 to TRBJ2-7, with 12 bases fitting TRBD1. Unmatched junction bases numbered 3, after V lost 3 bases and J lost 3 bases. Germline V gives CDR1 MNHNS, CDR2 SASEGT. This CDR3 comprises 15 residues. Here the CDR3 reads CASSDGTGGFYEQYF. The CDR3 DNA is TGTGCCAGCAGTGACGGGACAGGGGGCTTCTACGAGCAGTACTTC.

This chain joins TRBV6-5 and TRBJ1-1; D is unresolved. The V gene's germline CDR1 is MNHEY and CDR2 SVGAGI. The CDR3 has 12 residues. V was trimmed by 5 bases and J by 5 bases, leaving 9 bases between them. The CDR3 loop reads CASSRSGTEAFF. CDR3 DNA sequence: TGTGCCAGCAGTCGATCGGGTACTGAAGCTTTCTTT.

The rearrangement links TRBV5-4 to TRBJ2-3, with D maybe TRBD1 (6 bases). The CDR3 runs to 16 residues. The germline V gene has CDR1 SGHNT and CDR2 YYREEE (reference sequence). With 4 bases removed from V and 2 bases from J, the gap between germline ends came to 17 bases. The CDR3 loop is CASSPRLDRPTDTQYF. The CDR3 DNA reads TGTGCCAGCAGCCCACGCCTCGACAGGCCCACAGATACGCAGTATTTT.

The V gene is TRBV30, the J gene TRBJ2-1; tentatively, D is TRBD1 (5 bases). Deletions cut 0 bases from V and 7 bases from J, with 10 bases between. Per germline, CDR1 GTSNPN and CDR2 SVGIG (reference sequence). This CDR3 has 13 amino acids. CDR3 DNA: TGTGCCTGGAGTGTTTGGAAGGGGAATGAGCAGTTCTTC. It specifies CAWSVWKGNEQFF.